The text below deals with one T cell receptor (beta chain). Its antigen is unidentified. The sample comes from a study of CD8 T cells in Susac syndrome. Random hexamers were used to reverse transcribe the RNA input (about 0.5 to 1 ug). Across 54 Vbeta and 13 Jbeta, TCR beta CDR3 was amplified with immunoSEQ multiplex PCR. TCRdb called the immunoSEQ multiplex PCR reads again in MiXCR, with one record for every CDR3 protein. The table shows around 200,000 distinct CDR3 sequences, with roughly 90% occurring only once. CD8+ and CD4+ T cells from blood underwent TCR beta sequencing. The TEMRA cells underwent FACS enrichment, while the CD8+ and CD4+ T cells underwent negative isolation. Points from the study as a whole: The authors acknowledged that the study's TCR sequencing and HLA analysis involved relatively few individuals.

The origin of this receptor is a human donor with multiple sclerosis. The sample consisted of CD8+ T cells from PBMCs.

CDR3 sequence reads: CASSLAPGLAEETQYF. The CDR3 coding sequence is TGTGCCAGCAGCTTAGCACCGGGACTAGCGGAAGAGACCCAGTACTTC. The genes are TRBV7-8 and TRBJ2-5; 11 bases match TRBD2. V lost 0 bases to trimming and J lost 3 bases; unmatched junction nucleotides: 3. Germline V gene data show CDR1 as SGHVS and CDR2 as FQNEAQ. There are 16 residues in the CDR3.